These 23 T cell receptor beta chains share one sample of origin, sequenced in a study of T-cell reconstitution after alpha-beta-depleted transplantation in children listed by TCRdb under 2016. Library preparation employed PCR. Data came from an Illumina HiSeq 2500. To normalize quantification of the TCRbeta repertoire, the TCR libraries were built with molecular barcoding that relied on unique molecular identifiers. TCRdb reprocessing: public reads trimmed at Q25 with fastp, clones called with MiXCR, in-frame beta chains kept. Every distinct CDR3 protein forms one entry, paired with its most common genes and DNA. The table for this sample lists more than 400,000 distinct CDR3 sequences; over 9.5% of them were counted only once. The top ten constitute 14% of the sample. The treatment or condition tag for this specimen amounts to: allogeneic hematopoietic cell transplantation with graft depleted of TCRalphabeta T cells and CD19 B cells.

The material was PBMCs, mostly from graft donor cells, obtained 180 days after TCRalphabeta/CD19-depleted stem cell transplant. The source is a female patient under 10 years old who had a stem cell transplant for aplastic anemia, so the T cells may come from the graft donor.

This clonotype came up many times. The rearrangement links TRBV28 to TRBJ2-3; D is ambiguous. This CDR3 is 15 amino acids long. Trimming stripped 5 bases from V and 6 bases from J, with 18 bases between. The germline V gene has CDR1 MDHEN and CDR2 SYDVKM. Here the CDR3 DNA reads TGTGCCAGCAGTCCCCCGAAGGGCCGCAGGGATACGCAGTATTTT. Its translation: CASSPPKGRRDTQYF.

V usage is TRBV28 and J usage is TRBJ2-7; 10 nucleotides agree with TRBD2. The CDR3 spans 15 residues. V was pared by 6 bases and J by 2 bases, with 7 bases of the junction left unmatched. CDR1 and CDR2 (germline): MDHEN, SYDVKM. DNA for the CDR3: TGTGCCAGCAGCCTTCTAGCGGGAGCCGCCTACGAGCAGTACGTC. Protein sequence: CASSLLAGAAYEQYV.

This clonotype was recorded a few times. The chain is built from TRBV6-2 or TRBV6-3 and TRBJ1-2; 8 bases are a match to TRBD1. Germline values: CDR1 MNHEY, CDR2 SVGEGT. The CDR3 contains 15 residues. The J segment lost 8 bases and the V segment lost 4 bases, leaving 12 bases of the junction unmatched. CDR3 coding DNA: TGTGCCAGCAGTTCAACCTCCGGGACAGGAAGCGGCTACACCTTC. Its protein product is CASSSTSGTGSGYTF.

The chain uses TRBV7-2 and TRBJ1-1; D not certain. Germline V gives CDR1 SGHTA, CDR2 FQGNSA. Trimming stripped 1 base from V and 7 bases from J, with 13 bases between. The CDR3 covers 14 residues. Written as DNA, the CDR3 is TGTGCCAGCAGCTTAGTGGTAGGGATACGTGAAGCTTTCTTT. Encoded protein: CASSLVVGIREAFF.

CDR3 nucleotides: TGTGCCAGCAGTTACTCGGACCCCGAGGAGCAGTACGTC. Translated: CASSYSDPEEQYV. The J gene is TRBJ2-7, the V gene TRBV6-2 or TRBV6-3; no clear D gene. Per the germline V gene, CDR1 is MNHEY and CDR2 is SVGEGT. V was clipped by 0 bases and J by 7 bases, with 10 bases between them. The CDR3 length is 13 residues.

The chain uses TRBV28 and TRBJ2-7; perhaps D is TRBD1 or TRBD2 (5 bases each). The CDR3 sequence is 15 residues long. Germline-derived CDR1 and CDR2 are MDHEN and SYDVKM. Between the trimmed V and J ends, which lost 3 bases and 0 bases, there was a span of 12 bases. DNA of the CDR3: TGTGCCAGCAGTTTGGGGGTGGCCCACTCCTACGAGCAGTACTTC. Its translation: CASSLGVAHSYEQYF.

This clonotype was detected a few times. V gene TRBV5-1 combines with J gene TRBJ1-3; D gene uncertain. V was trimmed by 0 bases and J by 4 bases, leaving 14 bases between them. The CDR3 runs to 16 residues. Germline CDR1 reads SGHRS; CDR2 reads YFSETQ. The CDR3 DNA follows: TGCGCCAGCAGCTTGGTAGGGCCTCGTGGAGGAAACACCATATATTTT. It translates to CASSLVGPRGGNTIYF.

The chain has TRBV2 and TRBJ2-5; TRBD1 might be the D (6 bases). This CDR3 spans 13 amino acids. The V gene lost 4 bases and the J gene lost 5 bases, with 11 bases spanning the gap. Per germline, CDR1 SNHLY and CDR2 FYNNEI. The CDR3 nucleotides read TGTGCCAGCAGTGGTGGACAGCGGGAGACCCAGTACTTC. Translation: CASSGGQRETQYF.

The rearrangement links TRBV12-3 or TRBV12-4 to TRBJ2-5; D is unresolved. The CDR3 loop spans 13 amino acids. Deletions cut 7 bases from V and 4 bases from J, with 13 bases between. This chain's CDR3 is CASNNGGVETQYF. CDR3 nucleotide sequence: TGTGCCAGCAATAACGGTGGAGTAGAGACCCAGTACTTC.

The chain employs TRBV7-6 and TRBJ2-2, with 7 bases aligning to TRBD1. CDR1 and CDR2 from the germline V gene are SGHVS and FNYEAQ. The CDR3 is 16 amino acids. The junction had 4 bases not matched to a gene; V was cut back by 3 bases and J by 0 bases. In nucleotides, the CDR3 is TGTGCCAGCAGCTTTGGACAGGCGTCGAACACCGGGGAGCTGTTTTTT. Translated, it gives CASSFGQASNTGELFF.

This clonotype was seen only a few times. V gene TRBV12-3 or TRBV12-4 combines with J gene TRBJ2-2; 11 nucleotides match TRBD1. There are 16 residues in the CDR3. V lost 8 bases, J lost 5 bases, and 10 bases stayed unmatched. CDR3 in amino acids: CASVPQDRGLTGELFF. In DNA, the CDR3 is TGTGCCAGCGTCCCGCAGGACAGGGGGCTTACCGGGGAGCTGTTTTTT.

This clonotype occurred many times. The chain uses TRBV5-1 and TRBJ2-1; tentative D call: TRBD1 (5 bases). V shed 4 bases and J shed 2 bases, with 13 bases lying between them. Germline V gene sequence: CDR1 SGHRS, CDR2 YFSETQ. The CDR3 loop spans 15 amino acids. For the CDR3, the DNA is TGCGCCAGCAGCACTGACAGTCGAGCCTACAATGAGCAGTTCTTC. Protein sequence: CASSTDSRAYNEQFF.

In its sample, this clonotype was seen a few times. The chain carries TRBV5-1 and TRBJ2-7; a possible D gene is TRBD1 (6 bases). CDR3 length equals 14 residues. CDR1 and CDR2 from the germline V gene are SGHRS and YFSETQ. The V end lost 2 bases, the J end lost 1 base, and 10 bases lay between the germline ends. The CDR3 DNA reads TGCGCCAGCAGCTTCCGACAGGAGTCCTACGAGCAGTACTTC. This translates into CASSFRQESYEQYF.

In this sample, this clonotype turned up many times. CDR3 residues: CASSLRDSLRGTEAFF. The CDR3 DNA reads TGTGCCAGCAGCTTACGGGACAGCTTAAGGGGCACTGAAGCTTTCTTT. The chain links TRBV7-9 to TRBJ1-1, with 7 positions matching TRBD1. Germline assignment: CDR1 SEHNR and CDR2 FQNEAQ (reference sequence). CDR3 size: 16 residues. V dropped 2 bases and J dropped 4; count of bases not matched to a gene: 10.

The gene calls are TRBV7-2 and TRBJ2-2; 14 bases are a match to TRBD2. The germline V gene encodes CDR1 SGHTA and CDR2 FQGNSA. V dropped 5 bases and J dropped 6; count of bases not matched to a gene: 8. The CDR3 loop spans 17 amino acids. In DNA form, the CDR3 reads TGTGCCAGCAGCCCCCCCCCGGGACTAGCGGGAGCCGGGGAGCTGTTTTTT. It yields the protein CASSPPPGLAGAGELFF.

This rearrangement joins TRBV12-3 or TRBV12-4 to TRBJ2-7, with D possibly TRBD2 on 5 matching bases. V shed 1 base and J shed 3 bases, with 10 bases lying between them. The CDR3 has 14 amino acids. The CDR3 loop reads CASSLERKDYEQYF. The CDR3 DNA is TGTGCCAGCAGTTTAGAGCGGAAAGACTACGAGCAGTACTTC.

This clonotype was counted ten times or more. The V call is TRBV29-1, the J call TRBJ2-7; TRBD1 is a possible D gene (5 bases). The CDR3 runs to 14 residues. Germline assignment: CDR1 SQVTM and CDR2 ANQGSEA. Between the trimmed V and J ends, which lost 5 bases and 3 bases, there was a span of 17 bases. CDR3 loop: CSVLHRQPFYEQYF. The CDR3, as DNA: TGCAGCGTTCTCCACCGACAGCCATTCTACGAGCAGTACTTC.

This clonotype has ten or more counts. The chain combines TRBV28 with TRBJ2-7; 9 bases are shared with TRBD1. The V and J ends lost 7 bases and 1 base, in that order; junction bases with no gene match: 11. CDR3 size: 16 residues. Germline CDR1 and CDR2: MDHEN and SYDVKM. Here the CDR3 reads CASMRTSGTGSYEQYF. CDR3 bases: TGTGCCAGCATGAGGACGTCTGGGACAGGGTCCTACGAGCAGTACTTC. Full variable domain (rest looked up from reference TRBV28 and TRBJ2-7): DVKVTQSSRYLVKRTGEKVFLECVQDMDHENMFWYRQDPGLGLRLIYFSYDVKMKEKGDIPEGYSVSREKKERFSLILESASTNQTSMYLCASMRTSGTGSYEQYFGPGTRLTVT.

The V and J genes are TRBV10-3 and TRBJ2-1, with 7 bases fitting TRBD2. Per the germline V gene, CDR1 is ENHRY and CDR2 is SYGVKD. V trimming: 4 bases; J trimming: 3 bases; junction bases outside the gene matches: 9. There are 16 residues in the CDR3. The CDR3 spells CAISARLTGGYNEQFF. CDR3 nucleotide sequence: TGTGCCATCAGTGCCCGACTGACGGGGGGCTACAATGAGCAGTTCTTC.

This clonotype was observed at least ten times. The chain links TRBV4-2 to TRBJ2-3; TRBD1 aligns across 8 bases. V lost 6 bases and J lost 3; bases outside the gene matches: 11. This CDR3 has 16 residues. Germline V gene lookup returns CDR1 LGHNA and CDR2 YNFKEQ. In DNA, the CDR3 is TGTGCCAGCAGACATAAGTCAGGGGGCACAACAGATACGCAGTATTTT. Encoded protein: CASRHKSGGTTDTQYF.

The chain recombines TRBV11-1 with TRBJ2-7; 13 bases fit TRBD2. In germline, CDR1 is SGHAT, CDR2 FQDESV (reference sequence). This CDR3 spans 18 amino acids. J lost 5 bases, V lost 1 base, and 11 bases had no gene match. The CDR3 loop is CASSLGGLAGHLRDEQYF. DNA of the CDR3: TGTGCCAGCAGCTTAGGGGGACTAGCGGGACACTTAAGGGACGAGCAGTACTTC.

The chain carries TRBV29-1 and TRBJ2-3, with D possibly matching TRBD2 (5 bases). V lost 6 bases and J lost 1, with 20 bases in between. The CDR3 runs to 16 residues. CDR1 and CDR2 from the germline V gene are SQVTM and ANQGSEA. CDR3 protein: CSVTGPSIIGTDTQYF. The CDR3 DNA follows: TGCAGCGTGACTGGGCCTAGCATCATCGGCACAGATACGCAGTATTTT.

The CDR3 DNA sequence: TGTGCCAGCAGTTTTGTAGGGAGCTCCTACAATGAGCAGTTCTTC. Translation: CASSFVGSSYNEQFF. The chain employs TRBV6-2 or TRBV6-3 and TRBJ2-1; D is possibly TRBD2 (5 bases). The germline V gene has CDR1 MNHEY and CDR2 SVGEGT. The length of the CDR3 is 15 residues. Deletions cut 4 bases from V and 0 bases from J, with 10 bases between.